This T cell receptor (beta chain) was observed in a study of cytotoxic CD8 clonotypes in ibrutinib-treated CLL. In the study overall: Response sampling came at median around a year of treatment, ranging roughly 6 to 36 months.

A 1 in 200,000 to 1 in 1 million T cell depth was the sequencing target. Here immunoSEQ multiplex PCR was the method, and the copy in TCRdb shows in-frame clones only, minus some. The sample consists of about 28,000 clones, 57% of them appearing once. This clone was picked up a small number of times. Its antigen is still unknown. Points from the study as a whole: Measured clonality at baseline was greater than in age-matched healthy donors and tracked with circulating CD8+ T-cell counts.

Specimen: PBMCs, collected before ibrutinib treatment. This clonotype originated in a human donor with chronic lymphocytic leukemia.

CDR3 sequence reads: CASRSDLNYGYTF. CDR3 coding DNA: TGTGCCAGCAGGTCCGACTTAAACTATGGCTACACCTTC. The rearrangement uses TRBV6-5 and TRBJ1-2; D is uncertain. Germline V gene data show CDR1 as MNHEY and CDR2 as SVGAGI. This CDR3 spans 13 amino acids. The germline V and J ends were trimmed by 6 bases and 2 bases, with 10 bases remaining between them.